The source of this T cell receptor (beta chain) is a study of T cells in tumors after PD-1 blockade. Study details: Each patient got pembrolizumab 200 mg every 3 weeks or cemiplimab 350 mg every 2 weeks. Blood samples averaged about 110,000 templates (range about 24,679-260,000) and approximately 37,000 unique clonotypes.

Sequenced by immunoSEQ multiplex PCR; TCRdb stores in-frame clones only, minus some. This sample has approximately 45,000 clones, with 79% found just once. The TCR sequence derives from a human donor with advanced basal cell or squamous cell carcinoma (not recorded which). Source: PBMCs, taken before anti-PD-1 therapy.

The CDR3 is CASSWRQGMRNQPQHF. Here the CDR3 DNA reads TGTGCCAGCAGCTGGAGACAGGGGATGCGCAATCAGCCCCAGCATTTT. The V and J genes are TRBV5-5 and TRBJ1-5, with TRBD1 matching over 8 bases. This CDR3 is built from 16 residues. Per the germline V gene, CDR1 is SGHKS and CDR2 is YYEKEE (reference sequence). The V segment lost 3 bases and the J segment 2 bases; nucleotides outside the gene matches: 7.